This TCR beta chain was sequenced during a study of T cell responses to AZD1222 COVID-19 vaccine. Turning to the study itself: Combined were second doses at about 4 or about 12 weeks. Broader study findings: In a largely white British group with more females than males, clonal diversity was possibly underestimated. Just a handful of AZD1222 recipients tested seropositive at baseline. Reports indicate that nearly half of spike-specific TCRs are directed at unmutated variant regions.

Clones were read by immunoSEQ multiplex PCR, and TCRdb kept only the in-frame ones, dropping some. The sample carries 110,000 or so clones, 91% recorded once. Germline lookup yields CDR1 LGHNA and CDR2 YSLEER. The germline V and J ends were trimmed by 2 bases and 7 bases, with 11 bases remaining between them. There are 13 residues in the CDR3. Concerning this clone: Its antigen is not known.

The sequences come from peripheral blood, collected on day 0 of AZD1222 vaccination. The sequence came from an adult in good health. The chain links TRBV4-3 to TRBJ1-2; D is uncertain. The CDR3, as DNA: TGCGCCAGCAGCCAACTTATGGACGGTGGCTACACCTTC. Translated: CASSQLMDGGYTF.